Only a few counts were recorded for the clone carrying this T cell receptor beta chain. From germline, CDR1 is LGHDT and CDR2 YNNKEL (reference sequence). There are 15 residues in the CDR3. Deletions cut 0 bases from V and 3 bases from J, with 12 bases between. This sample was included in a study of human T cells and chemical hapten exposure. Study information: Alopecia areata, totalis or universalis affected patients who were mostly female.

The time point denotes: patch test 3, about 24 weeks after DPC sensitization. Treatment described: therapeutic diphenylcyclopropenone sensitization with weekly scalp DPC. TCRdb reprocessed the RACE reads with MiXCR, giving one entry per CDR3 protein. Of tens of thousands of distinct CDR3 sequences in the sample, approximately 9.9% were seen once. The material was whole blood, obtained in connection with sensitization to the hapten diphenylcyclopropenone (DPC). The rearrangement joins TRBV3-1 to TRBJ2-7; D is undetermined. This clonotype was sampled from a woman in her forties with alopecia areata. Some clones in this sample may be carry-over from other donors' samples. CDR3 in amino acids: CASSQDSESFYEQYF. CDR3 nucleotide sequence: TGTGCCAGCAGCCAAGATTCGGAAAGTTTCTACGAGCAGTACTTC.